These 18 T cell receptor beta chains originate from one sample sequenced in a study of blood T cell repertoires in COVID-19. Sequencing used immunoSEQ multiplex PCR; TCRdb keeps in-frame clones, though not all of them. The sample consists of about 270,000 clones, less than 90% of them appearing once. The sample comprised peripheral blood. The receptors shown here come from a woman aged 25 to 45 with COVID-19, enrolled during active disease.

This chain joins TRBV4-1 and TRBJ2-3, with TRBD2 as a possible D gene (6 bases). Germline CDR1 reads MGHRA; CDR2 reads YSYEKL. Between the trimmed V and J ends, which lost 8 bases and 3 bases, there was a span of 21 bases. This CDR3 is 16 amino acids long. The CDR3 DNA sequence: TGCGCCAGCGACCAACGGGAGCGGAGGAAGACAGATACGCAGTATTTT. Protein product: CASDQRERRKTDTQYF.

The V call is TRBV4-1, the J call TRBJ2-7; 8 nucleotides line up with TRBD1. Trimming at V came to 1 base and at J to 1 base, leaving 3 bases not matched to a gene. The V gene's germline CDR1 is MGHRA and CDR2 YSYEKL. There are 15 residues in the CDR3. CDR3 nucleotide sequence: TGCGCCAGCAGCCAAGGAACAGGGGGGTCCTACGAGCAGTACTTC. This translates into CASSQGTGGSYEQYF.

This chain uses TRBV5-1 with TRBJ2-3; D ambiguous. V was shortened by 0 bases and J by 2 bases, with 16 bases between the two germline ends. This CDR3 region has 17 residues. From germline, CDR1 is SGHRS and CDR2 YFSETQ. CDR3 in DNA: TGCGCCAGCAGCTTGGCCCTCACGGTAGATCCCACAGATACGCAGTATTTT. Residues: CASSLALTVDPTDTQYF.

This sequence joins TRBV2 and TRBJ1-1; 7 nucleotides match TRBD1. Trimming took 6 bases from V and 4 from J; bases not matched to a gene: 5. CDR1 is SNHLY, CDR2 FYNNEI, per germline. The CDR3 length is 13 residues. The CDR3, as DNA: TGTGCCAGCAGCCTACAGGGGAGCACTGAAGCTTTCTTT. Translating gives CASSLQGSTEAFF.

The rearrangement links TRBV11-3 to TRBJ2-2; possibly TRBD1 for D (5 bases). Between the trimmed V and J ends, which lost 1 base and 8 bases, there was a span of 11 bases. The germline V gene has CDR1 SGHNT and CDR2 YENEEA. CDR3 length: 14 amino acids. CDR3 region: CASSLVQGGGELFF. The CDR3 DNA is TGTGCCAGCAGCTTAGTTCAGGGCGGAGGGGAGCTGTTTTTT.

This chain joins TRBV27 and TRBJ2-7; TRBD1 agrees at 10 bases. The CDR3 covers 14 residues. CDR1 is MNHEY and CDR2 is SMNVEV in the germline V gene (reference sequence). Germline trimming cut 5 bases from V and 6 bases from J; bases unmatched to any gene: 7. CDR3 sequence reads: CASSQTGGKFEQYF. The CDR3 nucleotides are TGTGCCAGCAGTCAGACAGGGGGCAAGTTCGAGCAGTACTTC.

The chain combines TRBV5-6 with TRBJ2-1; possibly TRBD1 for D (6 bases). The V gene lost 6 bases and the J gene lost 5 bases, with 12 bases spanning the gap. The germline gives CDR1 SGHDT, CDR2 YYEEEE. CDR3 length equals 13 residues. CDR3 residues: CASTLQGHNEQFF. DNA for the CDR3: TGTGCCAGCACCCTGCAGGGGCACAATGAGCAGTTCTTC.

The V call is TRBV7-9, the J call TRBJ1-3; D unresolved. CDR3 length equals 15 residues. V was pared by 5 bases and J by 0 bases, with 11 bases between. Germline V gene lookup returns CDR1 SEHNR and CDR2 FQNEAQ (reference sequence). CDR3 protein: CASSLPIGSGNTIYF. The CDR3 bases are TGTGCCAGCAGCCTTCCTATCGGCTCTGGAAACACCATATATTTT.

The V call is TRBV6-2 or TRBV6-3, the J call TRBJ2-3, with D possibly matching TRBD2 (7 bases). The CDR3 spans 14 residues. The germline CDR1 and CDR2 sequences are MNHEY and SVGEGT. Trimming took 5 bases from V and 4 from J, leaving 13 bases between them. The DNA for the CDR3 is TGTGCCAGCAGTGGAGGGGGGGGTGCAGATACGCAGTATTTT. This encodes CASSGGGGADTQYF.

In regard to this clone: The junction does not match germline at one end; this may be a read error. The chain is built from TRBV19 and TRBJ1-3, with D possibly being TRBD1 (6 bases). The CDR3 is 14 amino acids. Per germline, CDR1 LNHDA and CDR2 SQIVND (reference sequence). CDR3 residues: CASSTQGSGNTIYF. The DNA of the CDR3 is TGTGCCAGCAGTACACAGGGCTCTGGAAACACCATATATTTT.

This sequence joins TRBV19 and TRBJ1-5; D is possibly TRBD1 (6 bases). The CDR3 covers 14 residues. Germline V gives CDR1 LNHDA, CDR2 SQIVND (reference sequence). V was pared by 5 bases and J by 3 bases, with 11 bases between. This CDR3 reads CASSWDTDNQPQHF. CDR3 nucleotide sequence: TGTGCCAGTAGTTGGGACACGGACAATCAGCCCCAGCATTTT.

This chain joins TRBV7-6 and TRBJ2-1, with 10 bases matching TRBD2. The germline gives CDR1 SGHVS, CDR2 FNYEAQ. The CDR3 length is 17 residues. Germline trimming cut 6 bases from V and 0 bases from J; bases unmatched to any gene: 8. This chain's CDR3 is CASRLSGGTSSYNEQFF. CDR3 in DNA: TGTGCCAGCAGACTTAGCGGGGGGACGAGCTCCTACAATGAGCAGTTCTTC.

This clone has a handful of counts. This rearrangement joins TRBV2 to TRBJ1-1; tentative D call: TRBD1 (5 bases). This CDR3 is 14 amino acids long. CDR1 SNHLY and CDR2 FYNNEI come from the germline V gene. Trimming pared 4 bases from V and 1 base from J, leaving 10 bases between. As DNA, the CDR3 is TGTGCCAGCAGTGTAATCAGGGCGAACACTGAAGCTTTCTTT. Translating it yields CASSVIRANTEAFF.

The chain combines TRBV3-1 (or the pseudogene TRBV3-2) with TRBJ2-5; maybe TRBD2 (7 bases). From germline, CDR1 is LGHDT and CDR2 YNNKEL (reference sequence). The CDR3 totals 15 residues. The V and J ends lost 4 bases and 5 bases respectively, with 17 bases between them. The CDR3 region is CASSPRGGAKETQYF. The CDR3 DNA reads TGTGCCAGCAGCCCGCGTGGGGGGGCGAAGGAGACCCAGTACTTC.

This chain links TRBV27 with TRBJ1-6; unclear D gene. Trimming removed 4 bases from V and 7 bases from J, with 8 bases in between. There are 13 residues in the CDR3. Germline assignment: CDR1 MNHEY and CDR2 SMNVEV (reference sequence). The CDR3 region is CASSYAENSPLHF. CDR3 DNA: TGTGCCAGCAGTTACGCGGAGAATTCACCCCTCCACTTT.

V is TRBV6-5 and J is TRBJ2-2; 9 nucleotides align to TRBD2. Per the germline V gene, CDR1 is MNHEY and CDR2 is SVGAGI. V shed 7 bases, J shed 6 bases, and the junction held 9 bases outside the gene matches. The CDR3 runs to 15 residues. In nucleotides, the CDR3 is TGTGCCAGCATGCTGCTAGCGGGGAGGGCCGGGGAGCTGTTTTTT. This translates into CASMLLAGRAGELFF.

This sequence joins TRBV7-9 and TRBJ2-5, with D possibly matching TRBD1 (5 bases). This CDR3 has 16 amino acids. Trimming removed 0 bases at V and 1 base at J, with 12 bases between. Per the germline V gene, CDR1 is SEHNR and CDR2 is FQNEAQ (reference sequence). The CDR3 region is CASSLAGRQIQETQYF. The CDR3 DNA follows: TGTGCCAGCAGCTTAGCGGGGCGACAGATCCAAGAGACCCAGTACTTC.

The chain employs TRBV5-4 and TRBJ1-1, with TRBD1 matching 12 bases. CDR1 SGHNT and CDR2 YYREEE come from the germline V gene (reference sequence). The CDR3 is 16 residues long. V shed 0 bases, J shed 5 bases, and the junction held 5 bases outside the gene matches. CDR3 amino acids: CASSLGGQGAWTEAFF. CDR3 nucleotides: TGTGCCAGCAGCTTGGGGGGACAGGGGGCTTGGACTGAAGCTTTCTTT.